Presented here are 26 T cell receptor beta chains from one specimen sequenced in a study of blood T cell repertoires in COVID-19. The repertoire was sequenced with immunoSEQ multiplex PCR; TCRdb's copy has only in-frame clones and lacks some. The sample has fewer than 250,000 clones, under 90% seen once; the top ten hold approximately 4.8%. The specimen sequenced was peripheral blood. The source is a man in his forties or fifties with acute or convalescent COVID-19.

This clone was recorded once. The DNA of the CDR3 is TGTGCCAGCAGCCCACAGGGGACCGGGGAGCTGTTTTTT. Amino acid sequence: CASSPQGTGELFF. The rearrangement uses TRBV7-3 and TRBJ2-2, with 7 positions matching TRBD1. The germline CDR1 and CDR2 sequences are SGHTA and FQGTGA. V lost 5 bases and J lost 5; bases outside the gene matches: 2. The CDR3 has 13 amino acids.

The chain couples TRBV10-3 to TRBJ1-2; 9 bases agree with TRBD1. CDR1 is ENHRY, CDR2 SYGVKD, per germline. The trim removed 5 bases at V and 6 bases at J, leaving 1 base unmatched. The CDR3 totals 12 residues. The DNA for the CDR3 is TGTGCCATCAGTTGGGACAGGGATGGCTACACCTTC. Translation gives CAISWDRDGYTF.

V gene TRBV6-5 combines with J gene TRBJ1-5; 9 bases fit TRBD1. After removal of 5 bases from V and 9 bases from J, the junction contained 5 bases not matched to a gene. Germline-derived CDR1 and CDR2 are MNHEY and SVGAGI. CDR3 length: 13 amino acids. The CDR3, as DNA: TGTGCCAGCAGTCAACAGGGGGCGCCGCCCCAGCATTTT. Amino acids: CASSQQGAPPQHF.

This clone was seen once. This sequence joins TRBV3-1 (or the pseudogene TRBV3-2) and TRBJ2-5, with D perhaps TRBD1 (6 bases). The CDR3 covers 15 residues. The germline gives CDR1 LGHDT, CDR2 YNNKEL (reference sequence). Trimming shortened V by 3 bases and J by 5 bases, and 16 bases separated the two germline ends. The CDR3 nucleotides read TGTGCCAGCAGCCAGCGGCAGGGGCAGGGGGAGACCCAGTACTTC. Translating gives CASSQRQGQGETQYF.

The sample holds one count of this clone. The chain employs TRBV6-1 and TRBJ1-2, with 10 bases lining up with TRBD1. Germline CDR1 is MNHNS and CDR2 is SASEGT. The CDR3 has 16 residues. V gave up 0 bases and J gave up 4 bases; unmatched junction bases: 5. CDR3 DNA: TGTGCCAGCAGTGAAGCGCCGACAGGGGGCTTCTATGGCTACACCTTC. Its protein product is CASSEAPTGGFYGYTF.

The rearrangement uses TRBV6-1 and TRBJ1-1; 9 nucleotides match TRBD1. CDR3 length: 16 residues. After removal of 3 bases from V and 6 bases from J, the junction contained 11 bases not matched to a gene. Germline V gene sequence: CDR1 MNHNS, CDR2 SASEGT. CDR3 residues: CASSDPGTGRFAEAFF. As DNA, the CDR3 is TGTGCCAGCAGTGATCCCGGGACAGGGAGGTTCGCTGAAGCTTTCTTT.

The chain carries TRBV6-6 and TRBJ2-1, with D tentatively TRBD1 (7 bases). Germline assignment: CDR1 MNHNY and CDR2 SVGAGI (reference sequence). The CDR3 runs to 15 residues. Deletions cut 6 bases from V and 0 bases from J, with 12 bases between. The CDR3 nucleotides read TGTGCCAGCAGAGATCAGGGGGGCTCCTACAATGAGCAGTTCTTC. Protein: CASRDQGGSYNEQFF.

This chain joins TRBV27 and TRBJ2-7, with 7 positions matching TRBD1. V lost 5 bases and J lost 6; bases outside the gene matches: 13. Germline CDR1 is MNHEY and CDR2 is SMNVEV (reference sequence). There are 15 residues in the CDR3. DNA of the CDR3: TGTGCCAGCAGTCCATATGGCCCACAGGGGAGCGAGCAGTACTTC. This encodes CASSPYGPQGSEQYF.

This chain uses TRBV19 with TRBJ1-5, with TRBD1 identical over 7 bases. Germline loops: CDR1 LNHDA, CDR2 SQIVND (reference sequence). CDR3 length equals 15 residues. With 1 base clipped from V and 6 bases from J, the junction kept 6 bases outside the gene matches. The CDR3 nucleotides are TGTGCCAGTAGTATAGCGGGGGACAGAGTTCAGCCCCAGCATTTT. As protein: CASSIAGDRVQPQHF.

The rearrangement joins TRBV6-2 or TRBV6-3 to TRBJ1-5; the D gene is possibly TRBD1 (6 bases). CDR3 size: 16 residues. The germline V and J ends were trimmed by 6 bases and 9 bases, with 24 bases remaining between them. Germline V gene lookup returns CDR1 MNHEY and CDR2 SVGEGT. CDR3: CASSPFWTDLGGPQHF. In DNA form, the CDR3 reads TGTGCCAGCAGCCCTTTCTGGACAGACCTTGGCGGGCCCCAGCATTTT.

The genes are TRBV15 and TRBJ1-5; tentative D call: TRBD1 (5 bases). The CDR3 has 14 residues. V was cut by 4 bases and J by 4 bases, with 11 bases left in between. CDR1 is LNHNV and CDR2 is YYDKDF in the germline V gene (reference sequence). CDR3 amino acids: CATSNRDRNQPQHF. The CDR3 nucleotides read TGTGCCACCAGCAACCGCGACAGAAATCAGCCCCAGCATTTT.

The rearrangement uses TRBV4-2 and TRBJ1-4, with 8 bases matching TRBD1. The CDR3 covers 16 residues. Looked up from germline, CDR1 is LGHNA and CDR2 is YNFKEQ. V lost 0 bases, J lost 5 bases, and 5 bases stayed unmatched. CDR3 region: CASSQDLDRVNEKLFF. As DNA, the CDR3 is TGTGCCAGCAGCCAAGACCTGGACAGGGTCAATGAAAAACTGTTTTTT.

The genes are TRBV7-2 and TRBJ2-5; TRBD1 might be the D (5 bases). CDR1 is SGHTA, CDR2 FQGNSA, per germline. CDR3 size: 14 residues. Between the trimmed V and J ends, which lost 3 bases and 3 bases, there was a span of 11 bases. CDR3 residues: CASSFQGSEETQYF. CDR3 coding DNA: TGTGCCAGCAGCTTCCAGGGCAGCGAAGAGACCCAGTACTTC.

This sequence joins TRBV12-3 or TRBV12-4 and TRBJ2-7; D is undetermined. With 3 bases removed from V and 5 bases from J, the gap between germline ends came to 11 bases. The length of the CDR3 is 13 residues. CDR3 loop: CASSFKDWDEQYF. CDR3 nucleotide sequence: TGTGCCAGCAGTTTTAAAGACTGGGACGAGCAGTACTTC.

With respect to this clone: Other DNA sequences from this sample encode an identical CDR3 as well. The rearrangement links TRBV11-3 to TRBJ2-1; 10 nucleotides align to TRBD1. The CDR3 consists of 16 residues. Germline lookup yields CDR1 SGHNT and CDR2 YENEEA. Trimming removed 4 bases from V and 0 bases from J; junction bases left unmatched: 3. In DNA form, the CDR3 reads TGTGCCAGCAGCTCCCGGACAGGGGGCTCCTACAATGAGCAGTTCTTC. Encoded protein: CASSSRTGGSYNEQFF.

This chain uses TRBV19 with TRBJ2-3; D gene ambiguous. CDR1 and CDR2 from the germline V gene are LNHDA and SQIVND (reference sequence). Trimming removed 3 bases from V and 0 bases from J, with 10 bases in between. CDR3 length: 15 amino acids. CDR3 residues: CASSMAAVSTDTQYF. In DNA form, the CDR3 reads TGTGCCAGTAGTATGGCTGCGGTTAGCACAGATACGCAGTATTTT.

V and J are TRBV4-1 and TRBJ1-6; D is ambiguous. This CDR3 has 15 amino acids. With 4 bases removed from V and 6 bases from J, the gap between germline ends came to 13 bases. CDR1 is MGHRA and CDR2 is YSYEKL in the germline V gene. The CDR3 reads CASSPMGRPNSPLHF. The CDR3 coding sequence is TGCGCCAGCAGCCCCATGGGCCGTCCTAATTCACCCCTCCACTTT.

The chain links TRBV11-2 to TRBJ1-1, with 9 bases lining up with TRBD1. CDR1 and CDR2 from the germline V gene are SGHAT and FQNNGV. V trimming: 7 bases; J trimming: 4 bases; junction bases outside the gene matches: 7. The CDR3 has 14 amino acids. The CDR3: CASTYKQGATEAFF. The CDR3 bases are TGTGCCAGCACCTATAAACAGGGGGCCACTGAAGCTTTCTTT.

The chain carries TRBV30 and TRBJ2-1, with 10 positions matching TRBD1. This CDR3 spans 14 amino acids. Trimming at V came to 3 bases and at J to 5 bases, leaving 4 bases not matched to a gene. The germline V gene has CDR1 GTSNPN and CDR2 SVGIG (reference sequence). This chain's CDR3 is CAWSRGTGDNEQFF. CDR3 DNA sequence: TGTGCCTGGAGCAGGGGGACAGGGGACAATGAGCAGTTCTTC.

This rearrangement joins TRBV28 to TRBJ1-2, with TRBD1 matching over 11 bases. Germline V gives CDR1 MDHEN, CDR2 SYDVKM. J was trimmed by 2 bases and V by 5 bases; bases with no gene match: 16. The CDR3 runs 19 residues. The CDR3 sequence is CASSPRGADRGRSNYGYTF. The CDR3 bases are TGTGCCAGCAGTCCCAGGGGGGCGGACAGGGGGCGATCGAACTATGGCTACACCTTC.

The chain joins TRBV6-1 to TRBJ2-7; maybe TRBD2 (7 bases). Deletions cut 2 bases from V and 3 bases from J, with 11 bases between. Germline CDR1 is MNHNS and CDR2 is SASEGT. The length of the CDR3 is 14 residues. DNA of the CDR3: TGTGCCAGCAGTGAACGGGGGGCCAGCTACGAGCAGTACTTC. This codes for CASSERGASYEQYF.

The chain joins TRBV28 to TRBJ2-1; 8 bases are shared with TRBD2. V lost 3 bases, J lost 12 bases, and 4 bases stayed unmatched. CDR3 size: 12 residues. Germline V gene sequence: CDR1 MDHEN, CDR2 SYDVKM. The CDR3 region is CASSLLSGGQFF. The CDR3 nucleotides are TGTGCCAGCAGTTTGTTGAGCGGGGGGCAGTTCTTC. Variable domain in full (rest from reference TRBV28 and TRBJ2-1): DVKVTQSSRYLVKRTGEKVFLECVQDMDHENMFWYRQDPGLGLRLIYFSYDVKMKEKGDIPEGYSVSREKKERFSLILESASTNQTSMYLCASSLLSGGQFFGPGTRLTVL.

V and J are TRBV27 and TRBJ1-1; TRBD1 agrees at 7 bases. This CDR3 region has 14 residues. V was pared by 5 bases and J by 5 bases, with 8 bases of the junction left unmatched. Per germline, CDR1 MNHEY and CDR2 SMNVEV (reference sequence). The CDR3 DNA is TGTGCCAGCAGTCCCTGGGCAGGGGGAACTGAAGCTTTCTTT. It yields the protein CASSPWAGGTEAFF.

CDR3 nucleotide sequence: TGCGCCAGCAGCTTCGGTCACAGGGACACTGAAGCTTTCTTT. Translated: CASSFGHRDTEAFF. The chain has TRBV5-1 and TRBJ1-1, with D perhaps TRBD1 (6 bases). The germline V gene has CDR1 SGHRS and CDR2 YFSETQ. The CDR3 runs to 14 residues. V was pared by 2 bases and J by 3 bases, with 11 bases between. The variable domain in full, completed from reference TRBV5-1 and TRBJ1-1, reads KAGVTQTPRYLIKTRGQQVTLSCSPISGHRSVSWYQQTPGQGLQFLFEYFSETQRNKGNFPGRFSGRQFSNSRSEMNVSTLELGDSALYLCASSFGHRDTEAFFGQGTRLTVV.

V and J are TRBV5-6 and TRBJ2-1, with D possibly being TRBD1 (5 bases). The V gene lost 2 bases and the J gene lost 7 bases, with 7 bases spanning the gap. From germline, CDR1 is SGHDT and CDR2 YYEEEE. The length of the CDR3 is 12 residues. DNA of the CDR3: TGTGCCAGCAGCTTCACAGGAAATGAGCAGTTCTTC. Translation: CASSFTGNEQFF.

The CDR3 region is CASSSLAGRDTGELFF. DNA for the CDR3: TGTGCCAGCAGCTCACTAGCGGGGAGAGACACCGGGGAGCTGTTTTTT. The V gene is TRBV5-5, the J gene TRBJ2-2, with TRBD2 matching over 10 bases. The J segment lost 3 bases and the V segment lost 3 bases, leaving 5 bases of the junction unmatched. Germline values: CDR1 SGHKS, CDR2 YYEKEE (reference sequence). The CDR3 runs 16 residues.